The next 16 T cell receptor beta chains were all read from a single sample in a study of T cell responses to AZD1222 COVID-19 vaccine. TCRdb keeps only in-frame clones here, not all; method: immunoSEQ multiplex PCR. The table lists about 120,000 clones, 81% of them singletons. Material: peripheral blood, obtained on day 0 of AZD1222 vaccination. These receptors were obtained from an adult in good health.

This rearrangement joins TRBV6-5 to TRBJ2-1; 7 nucleotides agree with TRBD2. V dropped 4 bases and J dropped 0; count of bases not matched to a gene: 3. CDR3 length: 15 amino acids. In germline, CDR1 is MNHEY, CDR2 SVGAGI. DNA for the CDR3: TGTGCCAGCAGTTCTGGACTAGGCTCCTACAATGAGCAGTTCTTC. Translating it yields CASSSGLGSYNEQFF.

This chain connects TRBV18 to TRBJ2-7, with TRBD1 matching 9 bases. Trimming removed 4 bases from V and 5 bases from J; junction bases left unmatched: 6. Germline CDR1 reads KGHSH; CDR2 reads LQKENI. The CDR3 loop spans 14 amino acids. The CDR3 region is CASSQGTGFHEQYF. The CDR3 DNA reads as TGTGCCAGCTCACAAGGGACAGGGTTTCACGAGCAGTACTTC.

The chain is built from TRBV2 and TRBJ1-2; D might be TRBD1 (6 bases). Trimming shortened V by 7 bases and J by 0 bases, and 12 bases separated the two germline ends. The CDR3 totals 14 residues. Germline CDR1 is SNHLY and CDR2 is FYNNEI. CDR3 in DNA: TGTGCCAGCACCAGGACAGAGTCTAACTATGGCTACACCTTC. Residues: CASTRTESNYGYTF.

This clone appeared once. The chain is built from TRBV5-1 and TRBJ1-3; D possibly corresponds to TRBD1 (6 bases). Germline CDR1 is SGHRS and CDR2 is YFSETQ. This CDR3 comprises 15 residues. Trimming cost V 2 bases and J 0 bases, with 9 bases left between them. The DNA for the CDR3 is TGCGCCAGCAGCTTAACAGGGCACTCTGGAAACACCATATATTTT. Amino acid sequence: CASSLTGHSGNTIYF.

V is TRBV24-1 and J is TRBJ1-2, with D possibly being TRBD1 (6 bases). This CDR3 has 16 amino acids. Deletions cut 3 bases from V and 4 bases from J, with 17 bases between. Germline values: CDR1 KGHDR, CDR2 SFDVKD. The CDR3 here is CATSDRTVIDIYGYTF. CDR3 coding DNA: TGTGCCACCAGTGATAGGACAGTCATCGACATCTATGGCTACACCTTC.

This sequence joins TRBV5-5 and TRBJ2-1; D is uncertain. The V end was cut by 4 bases, the J end by 7 bases, with 12 bases between. This CDR3 contains 13 residues. Germline V gene sequence: CDR1 SGHKS, CDR2 YYEKEE (reference sequence). CDR3 loop: CASSPREPNEQFF. In DNA form, the CDR3 reads TGTGCCAGCAGCCCCCGAGAGCCGAATGAGCAGTTCTTC.

The chain employs TRBV6-2 or TRBV6-3 and TRBJ1-1; D gene uncertain. CDR1 is MNHEY, CDR2 SVGEGT, per germline. Trimming took off 2 bases at V and 4 bases at J, with 8 bases between the two ends. The CDR3 contains 13 residues. CDR3 coding DNA: TGTGCCAGCAGTTACAATACTGGCACTGAAGCTTTCTTT. Its protein product is CASSYNTGTEAFF.

The chain joins TRBV4-1 to TRBJ2-7; possibly TRBD1 for D (6 bases). Between the trimmed V and J ends, which lost 1 base and 5 bases, there was a span of 18 bases. The CDR3 has 16 amino acids. Germline assignment: CDR1 MGHRA and CDR2 YSYEKL. CDR3 in amino acids: CASSQVLGRGMHEQYF. DNA for the CDR3: TGCGCCAGCAGCCAAGTATTGGGCAGGGGTATGCACGAGCAGTACTTC.

This chain connects TRBV3-1 (or the pseudogene TRBV3-2) to TRBJ2-5, with 11 bases fitting TRBD2. This CDR3 comprises 18 residues. Per the germline V gene, CDR1 is LGHDT and CDR2 is YNNKEL (reference sequence). Trimming removed 0 bases from V and 6 bases from J; junction bases left unmatched: 12. The CDR3 sequence: CASSQDPQLAGGGKTQYF. The CDR3 DNA reads as TGTGCCAGCAGCCAAGATCCCCAGCTAGCGGGGGGAGGGAAGACCCAGTACTTC.

V usage is TRBV11-2 and J usage is TRBJ1-2; D call uncertain. CDR1 and CDR2 from the germline V gene are SGHAT and FQNNGV. The CDR3 contains 15 residues. V gave up 4 bases and J gave up 2 bases, with 14 bases separating them. The CDR3 reads CASSSEVVGNYGYTF. CDR3 sequence (DNA): TGTGCCAGCAGCTCCGAAGTGGTTGGGAACTATGGCTACACCTTC.

For this clone: A read error may explain this, as a much larger clone is one base away. The CDR3 DNA reads as TGTGCCAGCAGCCTGACTAGCGGGGGCACAGATACGCAGTATTTT. Its protein product is CASSLTSGGTDTQYF. The V call is TRBV11-3, the J call TRBJ2-3, with 11 positions matching TRBD2. Germline V gene sequence: CDR1 SGHNT, CDR2 YENEEA. V gave up 5 bases and J gave up 1 base; unmatched junction bases: 2. The CDR3 length is 15 residues.

The chain joins TRBV5-5 to TRBJ1-5; 8 bases line up with TRBD1. The V and J ends lost 2 bases and 7 bases, in that order; junction bases with no gene match: 11. The CDR3 extends over 16 amino acids. CDR1 is SGHKS and CDR2 is YYEKEE in the germline V gene (reference sequence). The CDR3 DNA reads as TGTGCCAGCAGCTTTAGAGTCGGACAGGGCCGGCAGCCCCAGCATTTT. The encoded protein is CASSFRVGQGRQPQHF.

This chain links TRBV18 with TRBJ1-1; D remains unclear. The CDR3 has 13 residues. V lost 3 bases and J 7 bases, leaving 12 bases between the germline ends. In germline, CDR1 is KGHSH, CDR2 LQKENI. The CDR3 region has the DNA TGTGCCAGCTCACCGCTAAGTCGGGTTGAAGCTTTCTTT. As protein: CASSPLSRVEAFF.

In its sample, this clone was seen a few times. The J gene is TRBJ2-1, the V gene TRBV3-1 (or the pseudogene TRBV3-2); tentatively, D is TRBD2 (6 bases). In germline, CDR1 is LGHDT, CDR2 YNNKEL (reference sequence). Trimming pared 3 bases from V and 3 bases from J, leaving 12 bases between. This CDR3 comprises 15 residues. The CDR3 sequence: CASSQNRGNYNEQFF. The CDR3 region has the DNA TGTGCCAGCAGCCAGAACCGGGGGAACTACAATGAGCAGTTCTTC.

In this sample, this clone turned up a few times. The chain uses TRBV5-1 and TRBJ1-1; D remains unclear. Germline V gives CDR1 SGHRS, CDR2 YFSETQ. V was trimmed by 0 bases and J by 6 bases, leaving 12 bases between them. The CDR3 loop spans 14 amino acids. The CDR3 region has the DNA TGCGCCAGCAGCTTGGTAGCCGGATCCCCTGAAGCTTTCTTT. It yields the protein CASSLVAGSPEAFF. Full variable domain (outside the CDR3, taken from reference TRBV5-1 and TRBJ1-1): KAGVTQTPRYLIKTRGQQVTLSCSPISGHRSVSWYQQTPGQGLQFLFEYFSETQRNKGNFPGRFSGRQFSNSRSEMNVSTLELGDSALYLCASSLVAGSPEAFFGQGTRLTVV.

The genes are TRBV7-2 and TRBJ2-7, with TRBD2 matching 11 bases. Germline V gives CDR1 SGHTA, CDR2 FQGNSA. V lost 2 bases and J lost 5; bases outside the gene matches: 2. This CDR3 comprises 14 residues. The CDR3 reads CASSLTSGRHEQYF. CDR3 nucleotides: TGTGCCAGCAGCTTAACTAGCGGGAGACACGAGCAGTACTTC.